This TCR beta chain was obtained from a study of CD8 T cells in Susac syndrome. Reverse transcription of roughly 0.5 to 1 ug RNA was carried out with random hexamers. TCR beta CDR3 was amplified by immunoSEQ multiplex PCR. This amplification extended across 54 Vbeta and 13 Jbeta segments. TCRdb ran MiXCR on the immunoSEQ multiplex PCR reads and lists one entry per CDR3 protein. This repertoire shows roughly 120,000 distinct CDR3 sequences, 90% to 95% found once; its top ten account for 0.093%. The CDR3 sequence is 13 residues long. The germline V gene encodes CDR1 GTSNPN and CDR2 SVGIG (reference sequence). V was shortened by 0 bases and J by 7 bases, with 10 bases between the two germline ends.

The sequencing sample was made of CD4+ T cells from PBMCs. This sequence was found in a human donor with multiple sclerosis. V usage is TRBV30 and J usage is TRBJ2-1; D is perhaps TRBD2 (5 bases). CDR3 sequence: CAWSVLTGNEQFF. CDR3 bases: TGTGCCTGGAGTGTTTTGACGGGGAATGAGCAGTTCTTC. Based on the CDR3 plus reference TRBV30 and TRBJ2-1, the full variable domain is SQTIHQWPATLVQPVGSPLSLECTVEGTSNPNLYWYRQAAGRGLQLLFYSVGIGQISSEVPQNLSASRPQDRQFILSSKKLLLSDSGFYLCAWSVLTGNEQFFGPGTRLTVL.